These 24 T cell receptor beta chains came from one sample sequenced in a study of T cell responses to AZD1222 COVID-19 vaccine. Produced via immunoSEQ multiplex PCR; TCRdb's table is partial and in-frame only. The sample includes about 110,000 clones, over 75% of them seen just once. The specimen was peripheral blood, collected 28 days after the second AZD1222 dose. These receptors were taken from an adult who received the AZD1222 COVID-19 vaccine.

Concerning this clone: At one end, the junction sequence differs from germline, possibly due to a read error. The rearrangement uses TRBV12-5 and TRBJ1-5; 10 nucleotides agree with TRBD1. The CDR3 covers 18 residues. The germline gives CDR1 LGHNT, CDR2 FRNRAP. The CDR3 region has the DNA TGTGCTCGTGGTTTGTTCGGGGGGGGACAGGGGTTCAATCAGCCCCAGCATTTT. Residues: CARGLFGGGQGFNQPQHF.

The gene calls are TRBV5-1 and TRBJ2-5; D may be TRBD1 (5 bases). V shed 0 bases and J shed 5 bases, with 8 bases lying between them. Germline values: CDR1 SGHRS, CDR2 YFSETQ. The CDR3 length is 13 residues. DNA for the CDR3: TGCGCCAGCAGCTTGGACAGGCCGGAGACCCAGTACTTC. Translation: CASSLDRPETQYF.

The chain joins TRBV13 to TRBJ1-6; 9 bases fit TRBD1. This CDR3 contains 16 residues. CDR1 is PRHDT, CDR2 FYEKMQ, per germline (reference sequence). V gave up 0 bases and J gave up 10 bases; unmatched junction bases: 7. The CDR3: CASSLGGTGKWSPLHF. The CDR3 coding sequence is TGTGCCAGCAGCTTAGGAGGGACAGGGAAATGGTCACCCCTCCACTTT. Full variable domain (missing parts from reference TRBV13 and TRBJ1-6): AAGVIQSPRHLIKEKRETATLKCYPIPRHDTVYWYQQGPGQDPQFLISFYEKMQSDKGSIPDRFSAQQFSDYHSELNMSSLELGDSALYFCASSLGGTGKWSPLHFGNGTRLTVT.

This chain uses TRBV28 with TRBJ1-6, with 8 bases matching TRBD1. Germline lookup yields CDR1 MDHEN and CDR2 SYDVKM. Trimming took 6 bases from V and 6 from J; bases not matched to a gene: 7. There are 15 residues in the CDR3. The CDR3 loop reads CASSNRDRFNSPLHF. For the CDR3, the DNA is TGTGCCAGCAGCAACCGGGACAGGTTTAATTCACCCCTCCACTTT.

The chain joins TRBV7-2 to TRBJ2-1; no reliable D call. The ends were cut back, 5 bases at V and 3 bases at J, with 14 bases in the middle. This CDR3 is 15 amino acids long. Germline-derived CDR1 and CDR2 are SGHTA and FQGNSA. CDR3 protein: CASSPPNGVYNEQFF. DNA of the CDR3: TGTGCCAGCAGCCCTCCCAATGGGGTCTACAATGAGCAGTTCTTC.

The CDR3 bases are TGTGCCAGCAGCTTAGAGCCGACACGTCAGCCCCAGCATTTT. Protein product: CASSLEPTRQPQHF. This chain joins TRBV7-9 and TRBJ1-5; D call uncertain. CDR1 SEHNR and CDR2 FQNEAQ come from the germline V gene (reference sequence). Trimming stripped 1 base from V and 6 bases from J, with 10 bases between. This CDR3 region has 14 residues.

The gene calls are TRBV5-6 and TRBJ2-4; D is unclear. V shed 1 base and J shed 0 bases, with 5 bases lying between them. The CDR3 is 14 residues long. Germline lookup yields CDR1 SGHDT and CDR2 YYEEEE. CDR3 bases: TGTGCCAGCAGCTTGAGGGTAGCCAAAAACATTCAGTACTTC. Its protein product is CASSLRVAKNIQYF.

The chain joins TRBV7-3 to TRBJ2-1; D is unclear. Trimming removed 2 bases from V and 7 bases from J, with 6 bases in between. Germline assignment: CDR1 SGHTA and CDR2 FQGTGA. The CDR3 extends over 12 amino acids. The CDR3 reads CASSLSRNEQFF. The CDR3 DNA reads as TGTGCCAGCAGCTTATCCAGGAATGAGCAGTTCTTC.

The rearrangement links TRBV6-6 to TRBJ2-2, with D uncertain. This CDR3 contains 14 residues. The V gene's germline CDR1 is MNHNY and CDR2 SVGAGI (reference sequence). Trimming removed 6 bases from V and 1 base from J, with 9 bases in between. CDR3 DNA sequence: TGTGCCAGCAGCTCGCCGGTGAACACCGGGGAGCTGTTTTTT. Translating it yields CASSSPVNTGELFF.

The rearrangement links TRBV15 to TRBJ1-5; 11 bases are a match to TRBD1. Germline V gene sequence: CDR1 LNHNV, CDR2 YYDKDF (reference sequence). The junction had 7 bases not matched to a gene; V was cut back by 0 bases and J by 0 bases. The CDR3 extends over 19 amino acids. CDR3 nucleotides: TGTGCCACCAGCAGAGACGGGACAGGGGGATTTTATAGCAATCAGCCCCAGCATTTT. Amino acid sequence: CATSRDGTGGFYSNQPQHF.

The V gene is TRBV4-1, the J gene TRBJ1-1; D is ambiguous. The CDR3 has 12 residues. Trimming left V 3 bases short and J 7 bases short, with 9 bases between. Germline lookup yields CDR1 MGHRA and CDR2 YSYEKL. CDR3: CASSHSTGEAFF. CDR3 bases: TGCGCCAGCAGCCATTCGACCGGTGAAGCTTTCTTT.

The rearrangement links TRBV29-1 to TRBJ2-3; D assignment may be TRBD1 or TRBD2 (7 bases each). The CDR3 loop spans 18 amino acids. V was cut by 7 bases and J by 4 bases, with 30 bases left in between. The germline V gene encodes CDR1 SQVTM and CDR2 ANQGSEA. This chain's CDR3 is CSAFGGEGAVVGADTQYF. The CDR3 DNA reads TGCAGCGCCTTCGGAGGGGAGGGGGCTGTTGTGGGTGCAGATACGCAGTATTTT.

The chain is built from TRBV6-6 and TRBJ1-4; possible D gene TRBD1, 5 bases. The germline V gene has CDR1 MNHNY and CDR2 SVGAGI (reference sequence). V was clipped by 3 bases and J by 6 bases, with 11 bases between them. The CDR3 consists of 14 residues. Here the CDR3 DNA reads TGTGCCAGCAGTTATGGGCAGGGCGATGAAAAACTGTTTTTT. This codes for CASSYGQGDEKLFF.

The table lists this clone with a count of one. The rearrangement uses TRBV5-4 and TRBJ2-7; D uncertain. The germline V and J ends were trimmed by 1 base and 3 bases, with 14 bases remaining between them. Germline CDR1 reads SGHNT; CDR2 reads YYREEE (reference sequence). The CDR3 sequence is 15 residues long. The CDR3 DNA is TGTGCCAGCAGCTTGTGGCAGGCTCCAGACTACGAGCAGTACTTC. Its translation is CASSLWQAPDYEQYF.

The V call is TRBV4-1, the J call TRBJ1-3; D ambiguous. Germline CDR1 MGHRA, CDR2 YSYEKL. Trimming left V 0 bases short and J 4 bases short, with 16 bases between. The CDR3 sequence is 17 residues long. This CDR3 is CASSQEAPTWWGNTIYF. As DNA, the CDR3 is TGCGCCAGCAGCCAAGAGGCCCCTACGTGGTGGGGAAACACCATATATTTT.

The rearrangement joins TRBV7-2 to TRBJ2-3; TRBD2 matches 9 bases. The CDR3 totals 15 residues. Germline V CDR1 and CDR2: SGHTA, FQGNSA. The J segment lost 1 base and the V segment lost 1 base, leaving 0 bases of the junction unmatched. The CDR3 DNA follows: TGTGCCAGCAGCTTAGTAGCGGGGGGCACAGATACGCAGTATTTT. Protein sequence: CASSLVAGGTDTQYF.

J is TRBJ1-4 and V is TRBV6-1; 9 positions agree with TRBD1. The CDR3 is made up of 15 amino acids. Trimming removed 2 bases from V and 8 bases from J; junction bases left unmatched: 6. CDR1 is MNHNS, CDR2 SASEGT, per germline. The CDR3 protein is CASSESGTGREKLFF. Written as DNA, the CDR3 is TGTGCCAGCAGTGAATCCGGGACAGGGCGGGAAAAACTGTTTTTT.

In DNA form, the CDR3 reads TGTGCCAGTACCCCCCGACAGACCGGGGAGCTGTTTTTT. Amino acids: CASTPRQTGELFF. The V and J genes are TRBV19 and TRBJ2-2, with TRBD1 as a possible D gene (5 bases). The CDR3 sequence is 13 residues long. Between the trimmed V and J ends, which lost 7 bases and 5 bases, there was a span of 11 bases. The V gene's germline CDR1 is LNHDA and CDR2 SQIVND (reference sequence).

The chain carries TRBV5-1 and TRBJ2-7; a weak D match, TRBD1 (6 bases). V was shortened by 0 bases and J by 5 bases, with 12 bases between the two germline ends. Per germline, CDR1 SGHRS and CDR2 YFSETQ. The CDR3 runs 14 residues. In nucleotides, the CDR3 is TGCGCCAGCAGCTTGGCCCAACAGGGTAACGAGCAGTACTTC. Translated: CASSLAQQGNEQYF.

The chain is built from TRBV13 and TRBJ1-2; 7 bases agree with TRBD1. Germline lookup yields CDR1 PRHDT and CDR2 FYEKMQ (reference sequence). J lost 2 bases, V lost 4 bases, and 16 bases had no gene match. The CDR3 is 18 amino acids. The CDR3 here is CASSSNIDRARMNYGYTF. The CDR3 DNA reads TGTGCCAGCAGCTCCAATATTGACAGGGCCCGTATGAACTATGGCTACACCTTC.

This chain joins TRBV4-2 and TRBJ2-3; TRBD2 matches 7 bases. From germline, CDR1 is LGHNA and CDR2 YNFKEQ. J gave up 0 bases and V 1 base, and 1 base lay outside the gene matches. This CDR3 region has 15 residues. The CDR3: CASSQGGGSTDTQYF. The CDR3 nucleotides read TGTGCCAGCAGCCAAGGGGGGGGTAGCACAGATACGCAGTATTTT.

This clone has only one observation. The V gene is TRBV7-2, the J gene TRBJ1-5; 7 bases fit TRBD1. The CDR3 loop spans 15 amino acids. CDR1 and CDR2 (germline): SGHTA, FQGNSA. V gave up 3 bases and J gave up 3 bases; unmatched junction bases: 5. CDR3 sequence (DNA): TGTGCCAGCAGCTTTGAACAGGGGTTCAATCAGCCCCAGCATTTT. Translating gives CASSFEQGFNQPQHF.

This chain connects TRBV19 to TRBJ2-5; perhaps D is TRBD1 or TRBD2 (5 bases each). CDR1 LNHDA and CDR2 SQIVND come from the germline V gene (reference sequence). V lost 6 bases and J lost 7, with 18 bases in between. CDR3 length: 14 residues. The CDR3 nucleotides are TGTGCCAGTAGGCCTACAGGAGGAAGCCTGACCCAGTACTTC. Encoded protein: CASRPTGGSLTQYF.

The genes are TRBV7-9 and TRBJ1-1, with a weak D call TRBD1 (5 bases). The CDR3 runs 12 residues. Germline V gene lookup returns CDR1 SEHNR and CDR2 FQNEAQ (reference sequence). V shed 11 bases and J shed 2 bases, with 12 bases lying between them. The CDR3 here is CAGGTGNTEAFF. The CDR3 coding sequence is TGTGCCGGAGGGACGGGCAACACTGAAGCTTTCTTT.